This record looks at one T cell receptor (beta chain) sequence and its context. Its antigen is not yet known. One base away there is no much larger clone; base qualities are not given. Different DNA sequences within this sample yield the same CDR3. Per the germline V gene, SGHTA is the CDR1 and FQGNSA is the CDR2. The CDR3, cysteine through phenylalanine, is 13 amino acids long. Here the CDR3 DNA is all that survives: 39 bases in frame from base 1. Trimming costs V 6 bases and J 1 base, and their ends lie 4 bases apart. Using the deep immunoSEQ assay, multiplex PCR amplified TCR CDR3 regions from genomic DNA. Extracted genomic DNA from each cell subset was distributed evenly across all wells of several immunoSEQ 96-well plates, and each plate was treated as a replicate. For sorted subsets, each replicate PCR was loaded with about 0.2 ug genomic DNA, equivalent to some 31,000 T cell genomes. The purified libraries were quantified using a Qubit 3.0 fluorometer, sized with a Bioanalyzer 2100, and then quantified again using the KAPA Library Quantification kit. Every immunoSEQ 96-well plate was sequenced on a separate single-read 150-cycle Illumina NextSeq 550 flow cell. The authors processed their data as follows. Because the immunoSEQ output included only junctional sequences and no quality scores, the filtering could not be the same as the filtering used for full-length reads. To assign V/J genes and CDR3, sequences were annotated against IMGT germline references using PyIR, a Python wrapper for IgBLAST v1.9. Reads were removed for weak V/J assignments (E-value above 1e-6), missing CDR3, stop codons, out-of-frame junctions, or ambiguous translated residues. V3J clonotypes were defined by identical inferred V gene, J gene, and CDR3 amino acid sequence. Percentage overlap between repertoires was calculated by dividing the number of shared unique clonotypes by the size of the smaller repertoire. Richness of each repertoire was evaluated using RTK rarefaction, the Chao1 estimator, and Recon v2.1 estimates of unobserved clonotypes. For all TCRbeta clonotypes obtained by the gDNA method from four donors, generation probabilities were computed with OLGA. Entries here come from immuneACCESS through TCRdb and include only in-frame sequences with V and J called. Some clones fail to appear in such tables; in the studies checked, an unresolved V gene covers under half of the shortfall, and the cause of the remainder is unknown. The D gene and trimming were derived from the DNA, and the V and J assignments and clone size from that table. The sample table holds roughly 1 million clones, of which around 74% were seen once. Of the sample, 1.4% is held by the ten largest clones.

The data belong to a study of shared clonotypes between healthy human individuals (dated by TCRdb to between 2020 and 2021). The study in broad terms: The cohort included a few men and two women between 18 and 49 years of age. Per donor, three plates each were used for CD4 naive and CD4 memory, two for CD8 naive, and one for CD8 memory. Blood TCR repertoires of five healthy adults were deeply sequenced to estimate repertoire size and the extent of clonotype sharing between individuals. To increase sequencing depth and limit assay-specific biases, different laboratories used diverse techniques to prepare libraries and sequence TCR repertoires. Leukapheresis yielded between about 0.8 and 9.5 billion PBMCs per donor.

Paper-wide results and their limitations: Compared with non-shared clonotypes, the clonotypes found in all four sorted-subset donors had higher generation probabilities. Pairwise subsampling led to the expectation that sequencing depth would affect the degree of clonotype sharing among donors. The small number of donors limited the genetic and exposure-history diversity represented. Incomplete sequencing was indicated by rarefaction of sorted-subset datasets, despite the large sequencing depth. Naive subsets generally had larger estimated clonotype richness than memory subsets did. Sampling was limited to blood, and TCR repertoires in tissue likely differ from TCR repertoires in blood. Around 5.4% of naive CD4, roughly 3.5% of naive CD8, around 2.3% of memory CD4, and over 0.35% of memory CD8 clonotypes were shared across four donors.

Healthy HIV-negative adults with no recently reported acute infections or vaccinations were included as donors. All donors were Caucasian adults living in Nashville, Tennessee, USA. Magnetic negative selection was used to enrich CD4+ T cells, after which naive cells were positively selected on CD45RA and the negative fraction became the memory subset. After blood collection by leukapheresis, PBMCs were isolated using Ficoll-Histopaque density gradient centrifugation and then cryopreserved in the vapor phase of liquid nitrogen. Analytical flow cytometry was used to check the purity and quantity of every magnetically sorted T cell population. Genomic DNA was isolated from each sorted fraction and quantified by UV absorbance on a Nanodrop 2000c.

The chain joins TRBV7-2 to TRBJ2-6; too little of a D gene remains to name it. Sequencing was carried out using memory CD4+ T cells sorted from blood. This specimen's cell subset or site label, interpreted: CD45RA-negative fraction. The TCR was taken from a man in his late teens or twenties in good health. DNA sequence: TGTGCCAGCAGGGGATCTGGGGCCAACGTCCTGACTTTC. Translated, it gives CASRGSGANVLTF.